This T cell receptor beta chain was identified during a study of cytomegalovirus exposure and HLA in healthy donors. At the level of the study: One earlier analysis, a look at about 179 million T cells, found 100 million to 130 million unique TCR beta sequences. The study's findings and limits: For TCR beta chains, V- and J-gene trimming was later linked to a missense DCLRE1C variant.

The CDR3 runs 15 residues. The V end lost 0 bases, the J end lost 1 base, and 9 bases lay between the germline ends. The germline CDR1 and CDR2 sequences are SGHNT and YENEEA. Worth noting for this clone: Its antigen is unknown.

Researchers ran the PCR with 60 Vbeta and 13 Jbeta primers. Produced via immunoSEQ multiplex PCR; TCRdb's table is partial and in-frame only. The profile shows about 160,000 clones, 70% to 85% of them singletons. The receptor's source is a man in his forties in good health and CMV-seronegative. The sequenced sample was PBMCs. The chain links TRBV11-3 to TRBJ1-1; D is undetermined. The CDR3 DNA reads TGTGCCAGCAGCTTAGACCACGGAGAGAACACTGAAGCTTTCTTT. Amino acid sequence: CASSLDHGENTEAFF.